These T cell receptor beta chains were read from a single sample in a study of PD-1 blockade in classical Hodgkin lymphoma. This table comes from immunoSEQ multiplex PCR, and its TCRdb copy is limited to in-frame clones, with some not included. Of about 22,000 clones listed, about 72% are singletons. Sequences were derived from CD4+ T cells from blood, sampled before the fourth cycle of nivolumab. The receptors were gathered from a human donor with classical Hodgkin lymphoma. CDR3s include the opening cysteine and the closing phenylalanine or tryptophan. Fields, in order: V gene, clone size, J gene, D gene, CDR3 protein, CDR3 DNA. A D gene is named only where the DNA matches it firmly. Rows may omit the clone size; those that give it use once, few, many or a size class.

>TRBV28|NA|TRBJ2-3|TRBD1
CASRTDRSTDTQYF
TGTGCCAGCAGAACGGACAGGAGCACAGATACGCAGTATTTT
>TRBV11-2|NA|TRBJ1-1|TRBD1
CASSLRQGYTEAFF
TGTGCCAGCAGCTTAAGACAGGGGTACACTGAAGCTTTCTTT
>TRBV6-5|NA|TRBJ1-6|TRBD1
CASSYLGQGVSPLHF
TGTGCCAGCAGTTACTTGGGACAGGGGGTTTCACCCCTCCACTTT
>TRBV2|once|TRBJ2-5|NA
CASKYNTVGQETQYF
TGTGCCAGCAAATATAACACGGTTGGACAAGAGACCCAGTACTTC
>TRBV5-1|NA|TRBJ1-1|TRBD1
CASSRPGTGLNTEAFF
TGCGCCAGCAGCCGTCCCGGGACAGGTTTGAACACTGAAGCTTTCTTT
>TRBV5-1|NA|TRBJ1-1|NA
CASSLWGGTEAFF
TGCGCCAGCAGCTTATGGGGAGGAACTGAAGCTTTCTTT
>TRBV5-4|NA|TRBJ1-2|TRBD1
CASSLRDRDGYGYTF
TGTGCCAGCAGCCTAAGGGACAGGGACGGCTATGGCTACACCTTC
>TRBV12-5|NA|TRBJ1-4|NA
CASGLVQGLFF
TGTGCTAGTGGTTTGGTACAGGGACTGTTTTTT
>TRBV5-6|NA|TRBJ2-3|TRBD2
CASSLVSGGADTQYF
TGTGCCAGCAGCTTGGTTAGCGGGGGGGCGGATACGCAGTATTTT
>TRBV29-1|NA|TRBJ2-5|NA
CSVVDSNQETQYF
TGCAGCGTTGTTGACAGCAACCAAGAGACCCAGTACTTC
>TRBV11-3|NA|TRBJ2-3|TRBD1
CASSLGTGPTDTQYF
TGTGCCAGCAGCCTGGGGACAGGACCCACAGATACGCAGTATTTT
>TRBV13|NA|TRBJ1-4|TRBD1
CASSIGTGGSEKLFF
TGTGCCAGCAGCATAGGGACAGGGGGTAGTGAAAAACTGTTTTTT
>TRBV18|NA|TRBJ2-2|NA
CASSAGVTGELFF
TGTGCCAGCTCAGCTGGGGTCACCGGGGAGCTGTTTTTT
>TRBV2|NA|TRBJ1-1|NA
CASSTSRGPNTEAFF
TGTGCCAGCAGTACTTCCAGGGGTCCCAACACTGAAGCTTTCTTT
>TRBV11-1|NA|TRBJ2-5|NA
CASSKELLEEEETQYF
TGTGCCAGCAGCAAGGAACTCTTAGAGGAGGAGGAGACCCAGTACTTC
>TRBV18|NA|TRBJ1-2|NA
CASSPLPRGPNYGYTF
TGTGCCAGCTCACCACTGCCCCGGGGGCCTAACTATGGCTACACCTTC
>TRBV2|few|TRBJ1-5|TRBD1
CASDRGPDQPQHF
TGTGCCAGCGACAGGGGTCCGGATCAGCCCCAGCATTTT
>TRBV25-1|NA|TRBJ1-1|NA
CASSALPTASGAFF
TGTGCCAGCAGTGCCCTACCTACAGCTTCTGGAGCTTTCTTT
>TRBV13|NA|TRBJ2-3|TRBD1
CASSRRTGSTDTQYF
TGTGCCAGCAGCAGACGGACAGGGAGCACAGATACGCAGTATTTT
>TRBV10-1|NA|TRBJ1-2|NA
CASSESGRLNYGYTF
TGCGCCAGCAGTGAGTCGGGGCGGCTTAACTATGGCTACACCTTC
>TRBV7-2|NA|TRBJ2-1|NA
CASSLAYGSYNEQFF
TGTGCCAGCAGCCTCGCCTATGGCTCCTACAATGAGCAGTTCTTC
>TRBV5-1|NA|TRBJ2-2|NA
CASSLEARGIGELFF
TGCGCCAGCAGCTTGGAGGCCAGGGGTATCGGGGAGCTGTTTTTT
>TRBV6-1|NA|TRBJ1-1|NA
CASSWGAGFF
TGTGCCAGCAGCTGGGGGGCTGGTTTCTTT
>TRBV6-5|NA|TRBJ2-3|NA
CASRKGTRTDTQYF
TGTGCCAGCAGGAAAGGGACTCGCACAGATACGCAGTATTTT
>TRBV18|NA|TRBJ2-6|NA
CASKREAGANVLTF
TGTGCCAGCAAGAGGGAGGCTGGGGCCAACGTCCTGACTTTC
>TRBV6-5|NA|TRBJ2-7|NA
CASSYGPGLILNEQYF
TGTGCCAGCAGTTACGGGCCGGGACTCATCTTGAACGAGCAGTACTTC
>TRBV30|NA|TRBJ2-3|TRBD1
CAGTGDEIADTQYF
TGTGCCGGTACAGGGGACGAGATCGCAGATACGCAGTATTTT
>TRBV2|NA|TRBJ1-4|NA
CASRLQQTTNEKLFF
TGTGCCAGCAGACTCCAACAGACAACTAATGAAAAACTGTTTTTT
>TRBV7-8|NA|TRBJ2-6|NA
CASSLVAPGANVLTF
TGTGCCAGCAGCTTAGTGGCCCCTGGGGCCAACGTCCTGACTTTC
>TRBV6-1|few|TRBJ1-6|NA
CASTATGWGSPLHF
TGTGCCAGCACCGCGACAGGTTGGGGGTCACCCCTCCACTTT
>TRBV6-1|NA|TRBJ1-6|NA
CASKPGPSGSPLHF
TGTGCCAGCAAACCGGGACCCAGTGGGTCACCCCTCCACTTT
>TRBV30|few|TRBJ1-6|NA
CACSANSPLHF
TGTGCCTGTTCCGCTAATTCACCCCTCCACTTT
>TRBV21-1|NA|TRBJ1-1|NA
CAPPPTANTEAFF
TGTGCCCCACCCCCGACGGCGAACACTGAAGCTTTCTTT
>TRBV5-1|once|TRBJ1-2|NA
CASSLAAGVSYGYTF
TGCGCCAGCAGCTTGGCCGCAGGGGTGAGCTATGGCTACACCTTC
>TRBV6-6|NA|TRBJ2-7|TRBD1
CASSYGTGDYEQYF
TGTGCCAGCAGTTACGGCACAGGGGACTACGAGCAGTACTTC
>TRBV6-1|NA|TRBJ2-1|NA
CASSEAAGLVRMGEQFF
TGTGCCAGCAGTGAAGCGGCCGGGCTAGTTCGGATGGGTGAGCAGTTCTTC
>TRBV6-1|NA|TRBJ2-1|NA
CASRGGVHEQFF
TGTGCCAGCAGGGGTGGGGTCCATGAGCAGTTCTTC
>TRBV21-1|NA|TRBJ1-5|NA
CASSTVARETGSGWPQHF
TGTGCCAGCAGCACCGTGGCAAGGGAGACAGGGTCAGGGTGGCCCCAGCATTTT
>TRBV5-5|NA|TRBJ1-4|NA
CASSPGFAPGEKLFF
TGTGCCAGCAGCCCGGGCTTCGCGCCAGGAGAAAAACTGTTTTTT
>TRBV5-6|NA|TRBJ2-6|TRBD1
CASSFKDRSFGGANVLTF
TGTGCCAGCAGCTTTAAGGACAGGTCTTTTGGTGGGGCCAACGTCCTGACTTTC
>TRBV18|NA|TRBJ2-5|NA
CASSPLSRQETQYF
TGTGCCAGCTCACCCCTGTCCCGACAAGAGACCCAGTACTTC
>TRBV19|few|TRBJ1-1|NA
CASSMSMNTEAFF
TGTGCCAGTAGTATGAGCATGAACACTGAAGCTTTCTTT
>TRBV2|NA|TRBJ2-1|TRBD1
CASSAPGQGFNEQFF
TGTGCCAGCAGTGCACCGGGACAGGGTTTTAATGAGCAGTTCTTC
>TRBV5-1|NA|TRBJ2-7|NA
CASSSSTYEQYF
TGCGCCAGCAGCTCGTCTACTTACGAGCAGTACTTC
>TRBV10-3|few|TRBJ2-7|TRBD1
CAISLTGGDSYEQYF
TGTGCCATCAGTCTGACAGGGGGCGACTCCTACGAGCAGTACTTC
>TRBV15|NA|TRBJ1-4|NA
CATSSPGGRSNEKLFF
TGTGCCACCAGCAGCCCCGGGGGGCGAAGTAATGAAAAACTGTTTTTT
>TRBV28|NA|TRBJ1-4|TRBD1
CASSLDGTATNEKLFF
TGTGCCAGCAGTTTAGATGGGACAGCAACTAATGAAAAACTGTTTTTT
>TRBV2|NA|TRBJ2-3|TRBD1
CASRGKPGQGGDTQYF
TGTGCCAGCAGAGGTAAACCGGGACAGGGAGGAGATACGCAGTATTTT
>TRBV5-4|NA|TRBJ1-1|NA
CASSQDGGMGTEAFF
TGTGCCAGCAGCCAAGACGGAGGGATGGGCACTGAAGCTTTCTTT
>TRBV27|NA|TRBJ2-6|NA
CASRHSSGANVLTF
TGTGCCAGCAGACACAGCTCTGGGGCCAACGTCCTGACTTTC
>TRBV19|NA|TRBJ2-3|NA
CASKVSLSDTQYF
TGTGCCAGTAAAGTCAGCCTGTCAGATACGCAGTATTTT
>TRBV13|few|TRBJ2-5|NA
CASSLAFETQYF
TGTGCCAGCAGCTTAGCTTTTGAGACCCAGTACTTC
>TRBV6-5|NA|TRBJ2-7|TRBD1
CASSYSGTGGGEQYF
TGTGCCAGCAGTTACTCGGGGACAGGAGGCGGCGAGCAGTACTTC